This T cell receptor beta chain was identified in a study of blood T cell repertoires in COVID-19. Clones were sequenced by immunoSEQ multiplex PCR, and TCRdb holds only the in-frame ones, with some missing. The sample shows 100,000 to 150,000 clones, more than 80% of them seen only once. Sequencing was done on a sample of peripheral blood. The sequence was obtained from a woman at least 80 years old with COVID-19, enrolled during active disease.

This CDR3 is CASSPRGLAGYNEQFF. The CDR3 bases are TGTGCCAGCAGCCCACGGGGGCTAGCGGGCTACAATGAGCAGTTCTTC. J is TRBJ2-1 and V is TRBV5-8; 8 bases match TRBD2. Germline-derived CDR1 and CDR2 are SGHTS and YDEGEE. The V and J ends lost 4 bases and 3 bases, in that order; junction bases with no gene match: 9. The CDR3 loop spans 16 amino acids.